These T cell receptor beta chains were read from a single sample in a study of blood T cell repertoires in COVID-19. Method: immunoSEQ multiplex PCR; TCRdb's copy keeps in-frame clones and lacks some. The data hold 26,000 or so clones, with 90% observed a single time. Sample: peripheral blood. The receptors derive from a man between 65 and 85 years old with acute or convalescent COVID-19. CDR3s leave out the opening cysteine and the closing phenylalanine or tryptophan.

J gene,V gene,CDR3 protein
TRBJ1-1,TRBV5-6,ASSVWLTGRNTKAF
TRBJ2-3,TRBV11-2,ASSTGGTSITDTQY
TRBJ1-2,TRBV28,ASSLGTGGYGYT
TRBJ2-7,TRBV27,ASSLSMVGASSYEQY
TRBJ1-5,TRBV7-9,ASSRDRGGNQPQH
TRBJ1-4,TRBV29-1,SVEEEEKLF
TRBJ1-1,TRBV4-2,ASSQDTAQGRGNTEAF
TRBJ2-3,TRBV4-3,ASSQDRMGTSGSSTDTQY
TRBJ2-4,TRBV9,ASSVDYGGINIQY
TRBJ2-5,TRBV5-4,ASTSLEGEGLETQY
TRBJ2-7,TRBV6-5,ASSLGDILREQY
TRBJ2-7,TRBV28,ASRSLAGGPYEQY
TRBJ2-2,TRBV6-2/TRBV6-3,ASSPLGSGTGPELF
TRBJ1-2,TRBV5-1,ASSPQATGGYGYT
TRBJ2-7,TRBV5-4,ASSLAGISGHEQY
TRBJ2-7,TRBV5-4,ASSLAAGDEQY
TRBJ1-2,TRBV18,ASSLYSDSSYGYT
TRBJ2-3,TRBV11-3,ASSQGLAGYTDTQY
TRBJ1-6,TRBV19,ASSIVEGDSPLH
TRBJ1-6,TRBV7-2,ASSLERSNSPLH
TRBJ1-4,TRBV7-3,ASQPGQGNATNEKLF
TRBJ2-1,TRBV4-2,ASSQATGTSGRKDNEQF
TRBJ2-7,TRBV7-8,ASSPLLAHGLAGGWY
TRBJ1-4,TRBV7-2,ASSLYRLGQGASEKLF
TRBJ2-3,TRBV3-1/TRBV3-2,ASSQGRVGTQY
TRBJ2-5,TRBV9,ASSPEAWKTQY
TRBJ1-1,TRBV7-6,ASSLGDRGYTNTEAF
TRBJ2-2,TRBV18,ASPPQDRPNTGELF
TRBJ2-7,TRBV6-5,ASSYSRGSEQY
TRBJ1-5,TRBV6-5,ASSSDRDQPQH
TRBJ1-3,TRBV7-8,ASSLGVVQVAGNTIY
TRBJ1-6,TRBV2,ASSAWGPSYNSPLH
TRBJ1-5,TRBV6-5,ARDRSNQPQH
TRBJ2-2,TRBV24-1,ATSNPRMTNTGELF
TRBJ2-1,TRBV9,ASSVGTSYYNEQF
TRBJ1-1,TRBV19,ASSGPQGYTEAF
TRBJ2-1,TRBV19,ASSTTTSATINEQF
TRBJ1-2,TRBV5-6,ASSLLGDSTRGGYT
TRBJ1-4,TRBV27,ASSPRATNEKLF
TRBJ2-5,TRBV7-9,ASSFPGQGAGETQY
TRBJ2-3,TRBV7-2,ASSSPGLAGPSTDTQY
TRBJ1-1,TRBV2,ASSETEGANTEAF
TRBJ1-1,TRBV5-1,ASTFGGAVNTEAF
TRBJ2-7,TRBV19,ASSLTSGGDEQY
TRBJ1-1,TRBV6-2/TRBV6-3,ASSIDRGTEAF
TRBJ2-7,TRBV7-9,ASSSRRDRTYEQY
TRBJ2-2,TRBV29-1,AQGKATGELF
TRBJ2-7,TRBV6-7,ASSYPGQGLHEQY
TRBJ2-3,TRBV7-2,ASKPAGGPHTQY
TRBJ2-1,TRBV3-1/TRBV3-2,ASSVLSSGARF
TRBJ2-5,TRBV12-2,ASPPGGRVRKVDPSYQETQY
TRBJ2-3,TRBV5-4,ASSLMSLAGGDTQY
TRBJ2-7,TRBV21-1,ASSKAQTTQYEQY
TRBJ2-1,TRBV7-3,ASSLNSRDNEQF
TRBJ1-2,TRBV6-6,ASSYPWTGVTYGYT
TRBJ2-1,TRBV27,ASSSSTGAYNEQF
TRBJ1-1,TRBV27,ASSPNPTGEAF
TRBJ2-4,TRBV11-2,ASSPSIQNIQY
TRBJ2-5,TRBV7-7,ASSLNSGQETQY